Here is one T cell receptor (beta chain) with its context. Measured with immunoSEQ multiplex PCR; TCRdb has only the in-frame clones, and not every one. The data contain about 560,000 clones, roughly 79% of them singletons. In unsorted samples, genomic DNA was obtained using roughly 90 million PBMCs. CDR1 and CDR2 (germline): MGHDK, SYGVNS. V was trimmed by 2 bases and J by 0 bases, leaving 8 bases between them. The CDR3 sequence is 14 residues long. This record comes from a study of shared clonotypes between healthy human individuals. The sample comprised PBMCs. The rearrangement links TRBV25-1 to TRBJ2-7; D may be TRBD1 or TRBD2 (5 bases each). The clonotype comes from a woman between 40 and 55 years old in good health. Some clones in this sample may be carry-over from other donors' samples. CDR3 bases: TGTGCCAGCAGTGAAGGGACGCGCTCCTACGAGCAGTACTTC. The encoded protein is CASSEGTRSYEQYF.